Sequencing of this TCR beta chain was carried out in a study of blood T cells in healthy people across ages. As to this clonotype: The antigen remains unidentified.

J was trimmed by 0 bases and V by 5 bases; bases with no gene match: 8. The CDR3 is 16 amino acids. CDR1 is SGHVS, CDR2 FQNEAQ, per germline. The authors ran a second PCR of about 7 to 12 cycles using a sample-barcoded 5' primer and a J-beta primer mix. Per sample, CDR3-containing paired-end reads numbered at least 2.5 million. TCRdb fed the 5' RACE reads into MiXCR, producing one record per CDR3 protein. The sample has about 640,000 distinct CDR3 sequences; under 70% are singletons. Regarding the study as a whole: The study found more naive CD4+ cells and higher diversity in long-lived than aged donors.

The sample, about 9.2 milliliters of peripheral blood, was drawn from each donor. Isolation of PBMCs gave at least 7 million cells per sample. The specimen sequenced was blood. The chain is built from TRBV7-8 and TRBJ1-1, with 8 bases that match TRBD1. The TCR sequence derives from a man in his fifties or sixties in good health. The DNA for the CDR3 is TGTGCCAGCAGCAATACAGGGGGGTACATGAACACTGAAGCTTTCTTT. Protein sequence: CASSNTGGYMNTEAFF.